Given below is one T cell receptor beta chain in context. The antigen is not known. Looked up from germline, CDR1 is SGHTA and CDR2 is FQGNSA. CDR3 length equals 16 residues. The V and J ends lost 5 bases and 2 bases, in that order; junction bases with no gene match: 6. The data originate from a study of graft-versus-host responses after intestinal transplantation. Study overall: In this cohort, recipients had multivisceral, liver-intestinal, or isolated intestinal transplants. Every recipient had anti-thymocyte globulin induction and approximately three years of tacrolimus plus steroids.

Produced via immunoSEQ multiplex PCR; TCRdb's table is partial and in-frame only. The data show 15,000 to 20,000 clones, with roughly 78% seen just once and over 15% held by the top ten. Researchers processed graft tissue to release intraepithelial and lamina propria lymphocytes. Study observations and caveats: Ileal or blood samples showed some GvH clones first, and such clones were also found in recipient marrow.

Sequenced here: ileum tissue, sampled just over 100 days after intestinal transplant. The chain is built from TRBV7-2 and TRBJ1-5; 10 positions match TRBD1. This clonotype was obtained from a human patient who received an intestinal transplant, so some T cells may come from the graft donor. The CDR3 protein is CASSNRDRGCNQPQHF. CDR3 coding DNA: TGTGCCAGCAGCAACCGGGACAGGGGTTGCAATCAGCCCCAGCATTTT.